This TCR beta chain came from a study of blood T cell repertoires in COVID-19. Study-wide background: Italy, Spain and the United States were the sources of the convalescent and acute COVID-19 samples. The analysed material was cDNA or gDNA that came from T cells, B-cell-depleted T cells, or PBMCs.

Repertoires were generated with immunoSEQ multiplex PCR, while TCRdb's copy carries only in-frame clones and drops some. The profile shows some 87,000 clones, approximately 90% of them singletons. After removal of 3 bases from V and 1 base from J, the junction contained 12 bases not matched to a gene. CDR3 length: 17 residues. Germline V gene data show CDR1 as SGHNT and CDR2 as YYREEE (reference sequence). The Seattle patients, enrolled during active infection, were followed longitudinally. The V gene is TRBV5-4, the J gene TRBJ1-2; 7 bases map to TRBD1. This TCR was recovered from a human donor with COVID-19, enrolled during active disease. The donor label of this sample is uncertain. Sequencing was done on a sample of peripheral blood. The CDR3 reads CASSSWGRGDSNYGYTF. The CDR3 bases are TGTGCCAGCAGCTCCTGGGGGCGAGGGGACAGTAACTATGGCTACACCTTC. The full variable domain, in which reference TRBV5-4 and TRBJ1-2 provide the parts outside the CDR3, is ETGVTQSPTHLIKTRGQQVTLRCSSQSGHNTVSWYQQALGQGPQFIFQYYREEENGRGNFPPRFSGLQFPNYSSELNVNALELDDSALYLCASSSWGRGDSNYGYTFGSGTRLTVV.